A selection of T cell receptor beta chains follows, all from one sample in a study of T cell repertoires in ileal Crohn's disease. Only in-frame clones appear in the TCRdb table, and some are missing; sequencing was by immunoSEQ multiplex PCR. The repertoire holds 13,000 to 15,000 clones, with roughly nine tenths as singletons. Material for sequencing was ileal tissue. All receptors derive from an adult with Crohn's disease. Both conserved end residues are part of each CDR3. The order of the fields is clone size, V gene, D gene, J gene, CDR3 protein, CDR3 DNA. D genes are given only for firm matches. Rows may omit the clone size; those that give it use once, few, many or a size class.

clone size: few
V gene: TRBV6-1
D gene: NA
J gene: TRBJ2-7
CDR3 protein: CASGTGIYYEQYF
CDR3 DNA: TGTGCCAGCGGCACCGGGATTTACTACGAGCAGTACTTC

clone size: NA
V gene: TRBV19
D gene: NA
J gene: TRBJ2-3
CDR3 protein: CASSSQEITSTDTQYF
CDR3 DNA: TGTGCCAGTAGTTCACAGGAGATCACTAGCACAGATACGCAGTATTTT

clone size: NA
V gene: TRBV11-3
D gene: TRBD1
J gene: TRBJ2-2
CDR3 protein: CASSPTGGNFGELFF
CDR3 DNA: TGTGCCAGCAGCCCTACAGGGGGAAACTTCGGGGAGCTGTTTTTT

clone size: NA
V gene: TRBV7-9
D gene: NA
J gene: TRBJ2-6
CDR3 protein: CASSFRDTSSGANVLTF
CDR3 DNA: TGTGCCAGCAGCTTCCGGGACACGAGCTCTGGGGCCAACGTCCTGACTTTC

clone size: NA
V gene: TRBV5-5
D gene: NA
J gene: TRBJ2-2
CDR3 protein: CASSWSAGANTGELFF
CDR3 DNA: TGTGCCAGCAGCTGGTCGGCAGGGGCGAACACCGGGGAGCTGTTTTTT

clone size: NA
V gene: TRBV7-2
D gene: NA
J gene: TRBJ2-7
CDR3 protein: CASSPGGWAGSYEQYF
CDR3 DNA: TGTGCCAGCAGCCCCGGGGGTTGGGCGGGCTCCTACGAGCAGTACTTC

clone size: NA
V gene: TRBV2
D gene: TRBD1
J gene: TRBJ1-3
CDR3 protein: CASSSAGGSGNTIYF
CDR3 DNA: TGTGCCAGCAGTTCCGCAGGGGGCTCAGGAAACACCATATATTTT

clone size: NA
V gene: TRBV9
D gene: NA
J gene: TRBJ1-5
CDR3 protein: CASSVGQGTQPQHF
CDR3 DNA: TGTGCCAGCAGCGTAGGGCAGGGTACTCAGCCCCAGCATTTT

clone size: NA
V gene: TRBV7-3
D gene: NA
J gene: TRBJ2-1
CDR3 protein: CASSLSGNEQFF
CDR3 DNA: TGTGCCAGCAGCTTATCGGGGAATGAGCAGTTCTTC

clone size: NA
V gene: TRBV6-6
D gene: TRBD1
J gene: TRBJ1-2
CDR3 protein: CASSYPPGQFNYGYTF
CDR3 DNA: TGTGCCAGCAGTTACCCCCCGGGACAGTTTAACTATGGCTACACCTTC

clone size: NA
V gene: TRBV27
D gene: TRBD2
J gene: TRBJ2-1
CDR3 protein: CASSPGGVQFF
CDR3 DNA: TGTGCCAGCAGCCCCGGGGGGGTGCAGTTCTTC

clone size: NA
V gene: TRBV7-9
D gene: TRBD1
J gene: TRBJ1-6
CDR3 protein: CASSPGQSSYNSPLHF
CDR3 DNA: TGTGCCAGCAGTCCGGGACAGAGCTCCTATAATTCACCCCTCCACTTT

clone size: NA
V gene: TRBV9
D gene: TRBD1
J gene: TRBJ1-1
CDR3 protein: CASSVGDRPNTEAFF
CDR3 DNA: TGTGCCAGCAGCGTGGGGGACAGGCCGAACACTGAAGCTTTCTTT

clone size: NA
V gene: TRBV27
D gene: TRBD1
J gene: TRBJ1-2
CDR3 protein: CASSTGDRGYTF
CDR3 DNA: TGTGCCAGCAGTACCGGGGACAGGGGCTACACCTTC

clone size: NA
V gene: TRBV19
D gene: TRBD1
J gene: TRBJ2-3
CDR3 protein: CASSPDRGRADTQYF
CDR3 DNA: TGTGCCAGTAGCCCGGACAGGGGGCGTGCAGATACGCAGTATTTT

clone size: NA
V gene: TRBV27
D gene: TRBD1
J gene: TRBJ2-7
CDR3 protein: CASGPDRGPSYEQYF
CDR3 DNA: TGTGCCAGCGGGCCTGACAGGGGTCCCTCCTACGAGCAGTACTTC

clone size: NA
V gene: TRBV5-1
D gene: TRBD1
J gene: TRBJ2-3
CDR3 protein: CASSPGQGTDTQYF
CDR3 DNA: TGCGCCAGCAGCCCGGGACAGGGTACAGATACGCAGTATTTT

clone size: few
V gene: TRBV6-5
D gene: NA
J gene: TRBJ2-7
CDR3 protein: CASRERYYGDEQYF
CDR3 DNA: TGTGCCAGCCGGGAGCGTTACTATGGAGACGAGCAGTACTTC

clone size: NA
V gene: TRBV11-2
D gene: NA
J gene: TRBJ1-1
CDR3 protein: CASSLREVGGPGTEAFF
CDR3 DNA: TGTGCCAGCAGCTTAAGGGAGGTGGGGGGTCCAGGCACTGAAGCTTTCTTT

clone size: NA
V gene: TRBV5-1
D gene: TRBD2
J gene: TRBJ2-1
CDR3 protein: CASSLTAGRDNEQFF
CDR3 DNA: TGCGCCAGCAGCTTGACGGCAGGGAGGGACAATGAGCAGTTCTTC

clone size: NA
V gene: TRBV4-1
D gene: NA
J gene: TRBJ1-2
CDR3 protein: CASSQEPGDRDYGYTF
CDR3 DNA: TGCGCCAGCAGCCAAGAACCGGGGGATCGGGACTATGGCTACACCTTC

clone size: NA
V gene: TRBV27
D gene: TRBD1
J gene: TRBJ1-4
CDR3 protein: CASSSPAPGQGEKLFF
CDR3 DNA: TGTGCCAGCAGTTCCCCCGCGCCGGGACAGGGAGAAAAACTGTTTTTT

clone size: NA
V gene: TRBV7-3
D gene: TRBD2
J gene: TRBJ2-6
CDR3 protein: CASSAGTSGHLSGANVLTF
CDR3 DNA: TGTGCCAGCAGCGCTGGGACTAGCGGCCACCTCTCTGGGGCCAACGTCCTGACTTTC

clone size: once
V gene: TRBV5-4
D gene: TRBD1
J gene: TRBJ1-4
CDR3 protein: CASGARTGVDEKLFF
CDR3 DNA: TGTGCCAGCGGAGCAAGGACAGGAGTAGATGAAAAACTGTTTTTT

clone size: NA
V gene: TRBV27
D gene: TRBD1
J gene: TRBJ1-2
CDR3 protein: CASSLSGQGNGYTF
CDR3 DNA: TGTGCCAGCAGTTTATCCGGACAGGGTAATGGCTACACCTTC

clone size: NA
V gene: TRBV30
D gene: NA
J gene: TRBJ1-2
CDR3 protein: CAWRQGHGYTF
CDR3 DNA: TGTGCCTGGAGGCAGGGCCATGGCTACACCTTC

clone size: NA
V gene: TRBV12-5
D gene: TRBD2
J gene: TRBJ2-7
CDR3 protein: CASGLATTSGGAYEQYF
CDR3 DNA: TGTGCTAGTGGTTTGGCAACTACTAGCGGGGGGGCCTACGAGCAGTACTTC

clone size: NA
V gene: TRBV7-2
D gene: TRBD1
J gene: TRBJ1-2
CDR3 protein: CASSPPRTGKDGYTF
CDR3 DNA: TGTGCCAGCAGCCCCCCTCGGACAGGGAAAGATGGCTACACCTTC

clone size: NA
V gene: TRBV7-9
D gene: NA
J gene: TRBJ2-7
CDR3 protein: CASSTADASSYEQYF
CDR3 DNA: TGTGCCAGCAGCACAGCAGACGCTTCCTCCTACGAGCAGTACTTC

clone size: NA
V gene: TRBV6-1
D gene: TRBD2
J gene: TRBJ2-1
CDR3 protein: CASSEAQRESNNEQFF
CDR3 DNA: TGTGCCAGCAGTGAAGCGCAGCGGGAGAGTAACAATGAGCAGTTCTTC

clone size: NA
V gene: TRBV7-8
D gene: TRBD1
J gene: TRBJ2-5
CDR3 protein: CASSNSPEGAAETQYF
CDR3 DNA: TGTGCCAGCAGCAATTCTCCTGAGGGGGCCGCGGAGACCCAGTACTTC

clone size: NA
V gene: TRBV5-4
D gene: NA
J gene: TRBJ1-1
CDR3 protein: CASSLAAGVMNTEAFF
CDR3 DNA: TGTGCCAGCAGCTTGGCGGCAGGGGTAATGAACACTGAAGCTTTCTTT

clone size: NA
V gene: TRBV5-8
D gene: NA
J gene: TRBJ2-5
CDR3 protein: CASSLGVAEEETQYF
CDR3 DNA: TGTGCCAGCAGCTTGGGAGTGGCGGAGGAGGAGACCCAGTACTTC

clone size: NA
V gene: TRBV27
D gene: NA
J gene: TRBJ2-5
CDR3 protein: CASSPGQTPETQYF
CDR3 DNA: TGTGCCAGCAGTCCCGGACAGACTCCAGAGACCCAGTACTTC

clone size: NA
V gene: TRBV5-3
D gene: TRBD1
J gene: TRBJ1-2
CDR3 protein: CARSLPGQGFNYGYTF
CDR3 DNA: TGTGCCAGAAGCTTGCCGGGACAGGGATTTAACTATGGCTACACCTTC

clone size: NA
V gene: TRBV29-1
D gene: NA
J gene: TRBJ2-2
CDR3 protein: CSVGVSGSNTGELFF
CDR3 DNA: TGCAGCGTTGGAGTCAGCGGGTCGAACACCGGGGAGCTGTTTTTT

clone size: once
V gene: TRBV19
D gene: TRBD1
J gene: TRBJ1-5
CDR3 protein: CASSDRGGNQPQHF
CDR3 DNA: TGTGCCAGTAGCGACAGGGGAGGCAATCAGCCCCAGCATTTT